Below, 18 T cell receptor beta chains from the same sample are listed, as sequenced in a study of blood T cells in healthy people across ages. A second PCR, run for about 7 to 11 cycles, used a sample-barcoded 5' primer plus a J-beta primer mix. Each CDR3 protein is one row after TCRdb ran MiXCR on the 5' RACE reads. Of approximately 1.5 million distinct CDR3 sequences listed, 30% to 35% are singletons. Sequenced input: blood. The receptors come from a woman in her twenties or thirties in good health.

The chain uses TRBV7-9 and TRBJ2-1, with 7 bases lining up with TRBD1. This CDR3 is 14 amino acids long. Germline trimming cut 4 bases from V and 4 bases from J; bases unmatched to any gene: 4. Germline CDR1 and CDR2: SEHNR and FQNEAQ (reference sequence). The CDR3 sequence: CASSWDRLYNEQFF. In nucleotides, the CDR3 is TGTGCCAGCAGCTGGGACAGACTTTACAATGAGCAGTTCTTC. The whole variable domain, filled in from reference TRBV7-9 and TRBJ2-1, reads DTGVSQNPRHKITKRGQNVTFRCDPISEHNRLYWYRQTLGQGPEFLTYFQNEAQLEKSRLLSDRFSAERPKGSFSTLEIQRTEQGDSAMYLCASSWDRLYNEQFFGPGTRLTVL.

The genes are TRBV12-5 and TRBJ1-2; the D is unclear. Germline values: CDR1 LGHNT, CDR2 FRNRAP. This CDR3 comprises 12 residues. V was trimmed by 6 bases and J by 8 bases, leaving 13 bases between them. DNA of the CDR3: TGTGCTAGTGGAACCCCGATCTCAGGCTACACCTTC. Translation: CASGTPISGYTF.

The chain has TRBV30 and TRBJ2-7; D is ambiguous. The germline CDR1 and CDR2 sequences are GTSNPN and SVGIG (reference sequence). The V and J ends lost 3 bases and 3 bases respectively, with 6 bases between them. The CDR3 runs to 11 residues. Here the CDR3 reads CAWSKGYEQYF. The CDR3 coding sequence is TGTGCCTGGAGCAAGGGCTACGAGCAGTACTTC.

The rearrangement joins TRBV20-1 to TRBJ2-1; maybe TRBD1 (5 bases). Deletions cut 3 bases from V and 0 bases from J, with 12 bases between. The V gene's germline CDR1 is DFQATT and CDR2 SNEGSKA (reference sequence). This CDR3 contains 15 residues. The CDR3, as DNA: TGCAGTGCTAGTGCTGACAGCCTCTCCTACAATGAGCAGTTCTTC. This encodes CSASADSLSYNEQFF.

This clonotype has just a few counts. The V call is TRBV12-3 or TRBV12-4, the J call TRBJ1-2; possibly TRBD1 for D (6 bases). This CDR3 has 14 amino acids. V lost 7 bases, J lost 6 bases, and 18 bases lay in between. CDR3 sequence: CASTWGGLPNGYTF. The CDR3 DNA reads TGTGCCAGCACCTGGGGGGGCCTTCCAAATGGCTACACCTTC.

The gene calls are TRBV5-1 and TRBJ2-6; 9 bases fit TRBD1. The CDR3 contains 19 residues. Looked up from germline, CDR1 is SGHRS and CDR2 is YFSETQ. With V trimmed by 4 bases and J by 2 bases, 13 bases remained unmatched. The chain's CDR3 is CASSLKPGQGATGANVLTF. DNA for the CDR3: TGCGCCAGCAGCCTAAAACCGGGACAGGGAGCGACTGGGGCCAACGTCCTGACTTTC.

This clonotype was seen a handful of times. The V gene is TRBV4-1, the J gene TRBJ2-7; D is possibly TRBD2 (6 bases). Germline V gene sequence: CDR1 MGHRA, CDR2 YSYEKL. The CDR3 runs 17 residues. The V gene lost 1 base and the J gene lost 0 bases, with 16 bases spanning the gap. The CDR3 loop reads CASSQVITRDSSYEQYF. DNA of the CDR3: TGCGCCAGCAGCCAAGTAATTACCCGGGACTCCTCCTACGAGCAGTACTTC.

There are many counts of this clonotype. This chain uses TRBV7-9 with TRBJ2-3, with D hard to call. The germline V and J ends were trimmed by 10 bases and 2 bases, with 4 bases remaining between them. The germline CDR1 and CDR2 sequences are SEHNR and FQNEAQ (reference sequence). This CDR3 has 10 amino acids. The CDR3 DNA reads as TGTGCCATCTTCACAGATACGCAGTATTTT. Protein product: CAIFTDTQYF.

The chain uses TRBV12-3 or TRBV12-4 and TRBJ1-6; 10 bases agree with TRBD1. J was trimmed by 9 bases and V by 4 bases; bases with no gene match: 6. The CDR3 covers 15 residues. The CDR3 coding sequence is TGTGCCAGCAGTTCCGACAGGGGGCTGAGTTCACCCCTCCACTTT. Protein sequence: CASSSDRGLSSPLHF.

This clonotype was seen many times. The junction does not match germline at one end; this may be a read error. V gene TRBV5-4 combines with J gene TRBJ2-6; no clear D. The germline V gene has CDR1 SGHNT and CDR2 YYREEE (reference sequence). CDR3 length equals 15 residues. CDR3 amino acids: CASSSGGAGANVLTF. The CDR3 DNA sequence: TGCGCCAGCAGTTCAGGCGGAGCTGGGGCCAACGTCCTGACTTTC.

The chain joins TRBV21-1 to TRBJ1-4. TRBV21-1 has pseudogene status. There are 13 residues in the CDR3. The CDR3 DNA reads TGTGCCAGCAGCAAAGGTTGGCTCGAAAAACTGTTTTTT. It yields the protein CASSKGWLEKLFF.

The rearrangement uses TRBV6-6 and TRBJ1-4, with TRBD1 matching over 8 bases. V shed 3 bases, J shed 7 bases, and the junction held 7 bases outside the gene matches. The CDR3 contains 15 residues. In germline, CDR1 is MNHNY, CDR2 SVGAGI (reference sequence). The CDR3 DNA is TGTGCCAGCAGTTATGATCAGGGGGCCGGTGAAAAACTGTTTTTT. It codes for CASSYDQGAGEKLFF.

This clonotype was picked up a small number of times. V usage is TRBV28 and J usage is TRBJ2-4; D is unclear. Trimming left V 6 bases short and J 10 bases short, with 13 bases between. Germline CDR1 MDHEN, CDR2 SYDVKM. This CDR3 contains 12 residues. In DNA form, the CDR3 reads TGTGCCAGCAGCTACGGACGGAGTATTCAGTACTTC. Residues: CASSYGRSIQYF.

The V and J genes are TRBV7-2 and TRBJ1-2; the match to TRBD1 covers 8 bases. The CDR3 covers 15 residues. Germline V CDR1 and CDR2: SGHTA, FQGNSA. With V trimmed by 2 bases and J by 4 bases, 6 bases remained unmatched. Written as DNA, the CDR3 is TGTGCCAGCAGCTTACGACAGGGGTGGGTCTATGGCTACACCTTC. It encodes CASSLRQGWVYGYTF.

This clonotype was counted a few times. The J gene is TRBJ1-5, the V gene TRBV20-1; possible D gene TRBD1, 6 bases. The CDR3 runs to 13 residues. Per germline, CDR1 DFQATT and CDR2 SNEGSKA (reference sequence). Trimming took off 6 bases at V and 7 bases at J, with 16 bases between the two ends. This CDR3 reads CSAGEGGNQPQHF. The CDR3 coding sequence is TGCAGTGCCGGAGAGGGGGGGAACCAGCCCCAGCATTTT.

This clonotype appeared a few times. This chain connects TRBV20-1 to TRBJ1-1; the D is unclear. The germline gives CDR1 DFQATT, CDR2 SNEGSKA (reference sequence). The CDR3 loop spans 13 amino acids. V was clipped by 6 bases and J by 3 bases, with 14 bases between them. The CDR3 sequence: CSAKRPAYTEAFF. CDR3 bases: TGCAGTGCCAAAAGACCGGCATACACTGAAGCTTTCTTT.

The chain is built from TRBV20-1 and TRBJ2-3; 9 nucleotides match TRBD2. CDR3 length: 14 amino acids. V lost 7 bases and J lost 2; bases outside the gene matches: 7. The germline CDR1 and CDR2 sequences are DFQATT and SNEGSKA (reference sequence). Written as DNA, the CDR3 is TGCAGTGTTATAGCGGGAGCGAACACAGATACGCAGTATTTT. Translating gives CSVIAGANTDTQYF.

CDR3 sequence (DNA): TGTGCCAGCAGCGTAGCTCGAGGAAACACCGGGGAGCTGTTTTTT. Its protein product is CASSVARGNTGELFF. The chain combines TRBV9 with TRBJ2-2, with D hard to call. In germline, CDR1 is SGDLS, CDR2 YYNGEE. Deletions cut 0 bases from V and 2 bases from J, with 8 bases between. This CDR3 region has 15 residues.